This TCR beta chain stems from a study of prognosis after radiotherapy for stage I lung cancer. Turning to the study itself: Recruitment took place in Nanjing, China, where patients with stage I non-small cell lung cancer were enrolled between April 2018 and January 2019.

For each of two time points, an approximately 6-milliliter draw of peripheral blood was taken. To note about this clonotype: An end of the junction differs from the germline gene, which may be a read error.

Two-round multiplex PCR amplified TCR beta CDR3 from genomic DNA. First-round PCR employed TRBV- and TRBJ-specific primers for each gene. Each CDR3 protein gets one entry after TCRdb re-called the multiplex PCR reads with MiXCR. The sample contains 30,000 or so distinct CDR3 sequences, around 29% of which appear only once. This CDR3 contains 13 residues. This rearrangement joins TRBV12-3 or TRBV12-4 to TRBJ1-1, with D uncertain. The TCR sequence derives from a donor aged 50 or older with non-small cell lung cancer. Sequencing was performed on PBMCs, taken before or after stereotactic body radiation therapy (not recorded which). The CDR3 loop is CASSLVVNNEAFF. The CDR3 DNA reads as TGTGCCAGCAGTTTGGTCGTGAACAATGAAGCTTTCTTT.